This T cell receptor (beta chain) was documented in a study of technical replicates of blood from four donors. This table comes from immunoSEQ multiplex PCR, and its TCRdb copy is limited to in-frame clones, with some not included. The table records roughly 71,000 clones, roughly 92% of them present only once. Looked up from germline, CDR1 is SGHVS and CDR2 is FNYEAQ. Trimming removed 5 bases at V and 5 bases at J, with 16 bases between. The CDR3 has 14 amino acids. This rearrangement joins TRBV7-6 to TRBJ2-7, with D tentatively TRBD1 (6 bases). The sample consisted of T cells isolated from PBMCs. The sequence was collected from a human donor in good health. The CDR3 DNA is TGTGCCAGCAGCCTACAGGGAGTAACGAACGAGCAGTACTTC. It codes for CASSLQGVTNEQYF.